The 17 T cell receptor beta chains reported below all come from one sample, sequenced in a study of cytomegalovirus exposure and HLA in healthy donors. The primer mix had 60 Vbeta and 13 Jbeta primers. Data came from immunoSEQ multiplex PCR; TCRdb stores just in-frame clones and leaves some out. Of around 140,000 clones listed, around four fifths are singletons. The sample consisted of PBMCs. The source is a man aged 40-49 years in good health and CMV-seronegative.

The chain has TRBV5-4 and TRBJ1-2, with 9 bases matching TRBD1. The CDR3 is made up of 15 amino acids. In germline, CDR1 is SGHNT, CDR2 YYREEE (reference sequence). With V trimmed by 0 bases and J by 8 bases, 8 bases remained unmatched. CDR3 protein: CASSLETGDRVGYTF. The CDR3 DNA is TGTGCCAGCAGCTTGGAAACAGGGGACAGGGTAGGCTACACCTTC.

The chain has TRBV13 and TRBJ2-7; 9 nucleotides line up with TRBD2. The CDR3 sequence is 15 residues long. V was pared by 3 bases and J by 0 bases, with 3 bases of the junction left unmatched. Germline values: CDR1 PRHDT, CDR2 FYEKMQ (reference sequence). The CDR3: CASSFPSGVSYEQYF. The CDR3 DNA reads TGTGCCAGCAGCTTTCCTAGCGGGGTCTCCTACGAGCAGTACTTC. The full variable domain, its missing parts supplied by reference TRBV13 and TRBJ2-7, is AAGVIQSPRHLIKEKRETATLKCYPIPRHDTVYWYQQGPGQDPQFLISFYEKMQSDKGSIPDRFSAQQFSDYHSELNMSSLELGDSALYFCASSFPSGVSYEQYFGPGTRLTVT.

The chain has TRBV6-6 and TRBJ2-5; D call uncertain. Trimming cost V 0 bases and J 4 bases, with 6 bases left between them. This CDR3 is 13 amino acids long. Germline CDR1 is MNHNY and CDR2 is SVGAGI (reference sequence). The CDR3 sequence: CASSYSESETQYF. CDR3 coding DNA: TGTGCCAGCAGTTACTCGGAGTCAGAGACCCAGTACTTC.

The V call is TRBV7-2, the J call TRBJ2-7, with D unclear. Germline assignment: CDR1 SGHTA and CDR2 FQGNSA. The germline V and J ends were trimmed by 0 bases and 3 bases, with 12 bases remaining between them. CDR3 length equals 15 residues. The CDR3 bases are TGTGCCAGCAGCTTAGCTGCGTCGGCGGTCTACGAGCAGTACTTC. This sequence encodes CASSLAASAVYEQYF. Based on the CDR3 plus reference TRBV7-2 and TRBJ2-7, the full variable domain is GAGVSQSPSNKVTEKGKDVELRCDPISGHTALYWYRQSLGQGLEFLIYFQGNSAPDKSGLPSDRFSAERTGGSVSTLTIQRTQQEDSAVYLCASSLAASAVYEQYFGPGTRLTVT.

This clone was counted a few times. The rearrangement uses TRBV7-3 and TRBJ2-3; D not certain. Germline values: CDR1 SGHTA, CDR2 FQGTGA. The CDR3 sequence is 16 residues long. V was shortened by 3 bases and J by 2 bases, with 15 bases between the two germline ends. CDR3 loop: CASSLVAGWSTDTQYF. CDR3 bases: TGTGCCAGCAGCTTGGTGGCAGGATGGTCCACAGATACGCAGTATTTT.

This clone was counted a single time. V gene TRBV7-3 combines with J gene TRBJ2-2; weak D call: TRBD2 (5 bases). In germline, CDR1 is SGHTA, CDR2 FQGTGA. The CDR3 consists of 12 residues. V was pared by 5 bases and J by 5 bases, with 6 bases between. This CDR3 reads CASSPGTGELFF. CDR3 sequence (DNA): TGTGCCAGCAGCCCGGGGACCGGGGAGCTGTTTTTT.

This clone was seen only a few times. This chain joins TRBV28 and TRBJ2-4; a weak D match, TRBD2 (6 bases). Germline-derived CDR1 and CDR2 are MDHEN and SYDVKM. The CDR3 extends over 15 amino acids. Trimming took off 3 bases at V and 1 base at J, with 10 bases between the two ends. CDR3 in amino acids: CASSLGGAAKNIQYF. CDR3 nucleotide sequence: TGTGCCAGCAGTTTGGGCGGGGCGGCCAAAAACATTCAGTACTTC.

The chain couples TRBV11-3 to TRBJ2-5, with D possibly matching TRBD1 (5 bases). The last part of the DNA fits TRBJ2-7 better; the J call may be wrong. The CDR3 consists of 13 residues. Germline V gives CDR1 SGHNT, CDR2 YENEEA. CDR3 in amino acids: CASSITGTYEQYF. DNA of the CDR3: TGTGCCAGCAGCATTACAGGAACCTACGAGCAGTACTTC.

The chain is built from TRBV21-1 and TRBJ2-2; TRBD2, the D gene given by the table, was not confirmed from the DNA. TRBV21-1 is a pseudogene segment. This CDR3 has 21 residues. The CDR3 sequence: CASSKIPASGGEYTNTGELFF. The DNA of the CDR3 is TGTGCCAGCAGCAAAATCCCGGCTAGCGGGGGTGAATATACGAACACCGGGGAGCTGTTTTTT.

In its sample, this clone was seen once. The gene calls are TRBV2 and TRBJ2-7; D ambiguous. CDR1 is SNHLY and CDR2 is FYNNEI in the germline V gene. Trimming removed 2 bases from V and 0 bases from J, with 8 bases in between. The CDR3 covers 14 residues. This chain's CDR3 is CASSEISVSYEQYF. The CDR3 DNA sequence: TGTGCCAGCAGTGAAATTAGTGTCTCCTACGAGCAGTACTTC.

The chain is built from TRBV6-1 and TRBJ1-1, with D possibly being TRBD1 (5 bases). The germline V gene encodes CDR1 MNHNS and CDR2 SASEGT. Between the trimmed V and J ends, which lost 5 bases and 7 bases, there was a span of 17 bases. The CDR3 is 14 residues long. The CDR3 DNA is TGTGCCAGCAGTTCCTGGGCCCCGGGGGGTGAAGCTTTCTTT. Its protein product is CASSSWAPGGEAFF.

J is TRBJ1-1 and V is TRBV19; D call uncertain. The CDR3 length is 14 residues. V gave up 5 bases and J gave up 1 base, with 11 bases separating them. The germline V gene has CDR1 LNHDA and CDR2 SQIVND (reference sequence). The CDR3 DNA follows: TGTGCCAGTAGTGATAATAGAGGGAACACTGAAGCTTTCTTT. It codes for CASSDNRGNTEAFF.

The chain joins TRBV10-3 to TRBJ1-2; 8 nucleotides align to TRBD1. With V trimmed by 8 bases and J by 8 bases, 13 bases remained unmatched. CDR3 length: 14 residues. Germline lookup yields CDR1 ENHRY and CDR2 SYGVKD. CDR3 in amino acids: CAIGGQGAARGYTF. The DNA for the CDR3 is TGTGCCATCGGAGGCCAGGGGGCAGCGAGGGGCTACACCTTC.

V is TRBV5-1 and J is TRBJ2-7; 9 bases agree with TRBD1. The CDR3 totals 15 residues. V shed 7 bases, J shed 2 bases, and the junction held 10 bases outside the gene matches. Germline values: CDR1 SGHRS, CDR2 YFSETQ. In nucleotides, the CDR3 is TGCGCCAGCGTCCCGGGACAGGGTATGACCTACGAGCAGTACTTC. Its translation is CASVPGQGMTYEQYF.

The chain has TRBV5-4 and TRBJ2-2; maybe TRBD2 (6 bases). V was cut by 0 bases and J by 7 bases, with 16 bases left in between. Germline V gene data show CDR1 as SGHNT and CDR2 as YYREEE (reference sequence). This CDR3 comprises 16 residues. The CDR3 sequence is CASSLVAGRISGELFF. For the CDR3, the DNA is TGTGCCAGCAGCTTGGTGGCAGGGAGGATCAGCGGGGAGCTGTTTTTT.

This clone was seen more than once but under ten times. V gene TRBV7-3 combines with J gene TRBJ1-2, with TRBD1 matching 9 bases. From germline, CDR1 is SGHTA and CDR2 FQGTGA. The V gene end was trimmed by 5 bases and the J gene end by 5 bases; junction bases not matched to a gene: 6. The CDR3 is 14 residues long. The CDR3 DNA reads as TGTGCCAGCAGCCCAACAGGGACAGGGTATGGCTACACCTTC. Translated: CASSPTGTGYGYTF.

The chain employs TRBV7-3 and TRBJ2-5, with TRBD2 matching 12 bases. With 3 bases clipped from V and 5 bases from J, the junction kept 4 bases outside the gene matches. The germline V gene has CDR1 SGHTA and CDR2 FQGTGA. CDR3 length: 15 amino acids. CDR3 nucleotide sequence: TGTGCCAGCAGCTTGACCGGGACTAGCGGGGAGACCCAGTACTTC. Its translation: CASSLTGTSGETQYF. Combining the CDR3 with reference TRBV7-3 and TRBJ2-5 gives the whole variable domain GAGVSQTPSNKVTEKGKYVELRCDPISGHTALYWYRQSLGQGPEFLIYFQGTGAADDSGLPNDRFFAVRPEGSVSTLKIQRTERGDSAVYLCASSLTGTSGETQYFGPGTRLLVL.